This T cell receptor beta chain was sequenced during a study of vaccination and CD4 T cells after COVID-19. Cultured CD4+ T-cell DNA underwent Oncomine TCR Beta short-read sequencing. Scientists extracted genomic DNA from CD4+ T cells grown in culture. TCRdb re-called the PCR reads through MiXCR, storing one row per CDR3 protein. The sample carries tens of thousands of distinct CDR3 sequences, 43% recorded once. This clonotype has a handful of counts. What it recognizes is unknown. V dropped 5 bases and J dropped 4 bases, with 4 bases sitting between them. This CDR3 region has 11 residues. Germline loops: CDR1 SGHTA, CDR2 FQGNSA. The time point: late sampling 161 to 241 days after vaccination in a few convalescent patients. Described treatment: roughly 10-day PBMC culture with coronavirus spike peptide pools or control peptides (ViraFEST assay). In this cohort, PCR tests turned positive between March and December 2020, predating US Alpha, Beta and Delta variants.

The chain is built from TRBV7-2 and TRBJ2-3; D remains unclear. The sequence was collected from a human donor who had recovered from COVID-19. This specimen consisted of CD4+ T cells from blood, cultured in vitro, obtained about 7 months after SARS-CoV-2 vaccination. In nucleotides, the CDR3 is TGTGCCAGCAGCGTATCAGATACGCAGTATTTT. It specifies CASSVSDTQYF. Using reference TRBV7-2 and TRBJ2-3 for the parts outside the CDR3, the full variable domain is GAGVSQSPSNKVTEKGKDVELRCDPISGHTALYWYRQSLGQGLEFLIYFQGNSAPDKSGLPSDRFSAERTGGSVSTLTIQRTQQEDSAVYLCASSVSDTQYFGPGTRLTVL.